Following are 32 T cell receptor beta chains from one sample sequenced in a study of CD8+CD57+ T cells in acquired aplastic anemia listed by TCRdb under 2018. Sequenced using an Illumina HiSeq 2000. Profiling of TCR beta VDJ combinations and CDR3 sequences used genomic DNA as the template. Using fastp at Q25 and MiXCR, TCRdb reprocessed the public reads and kept productive beta chains. Rows matching on CDR3 protein sequence are summarized as one entry with the most common DNA and genes. The sample table lists 300,000 or so distinct CDR3 sequences, approximately 58% of them with a count of one. Of the sample, around 1.3% is held by the ten largest clones. Patients chosen for sequencing had shown expansion of CD8+CD57+ cells by flow cytometry. The sequenced sample consisted of sorted CD4+, CD8+, or CD8+CD57+ T cells (not recorded which) from PBMCs. The receptors were gathered from a human donor with aplastic anemia.

V gene TRBV5-1 combines with J gene TRBJ2-7, with a weak D call TRBD1 (5 bases). The CDR3 runs 14 residues. Trimming cost V 3 bases and J 3 bases, with 13 bases left between them. Germline V gene sequence: CDR1 SGHRS, CDR2 YFSETQ. Written as DNA, the CDR3 is TGCGCCAGCAGCTATTTGACAGCCAACTACGAGCAGTACTTC. Its protein is CASSYLTANYEQYF.

The CDR3 coding sequence is TGTGCCAGCAGCCCAACAGTGAATTCACCCCTCCACTTT. Translation: CASSPTVNSPLHF. The chain uses TRBV25-1 and TRBJ1-6; no firm D call. This CDR3 has 13 amino acids. V shed 6 bases and J shed 7 bases, with 10 bases lying between them. Germline loops: CDR1 MGHDK, CDR2 SYGVNS. The variable domain in full, completed from reference TRBV25-1 and TRBJ1-6, reads EADIYQTPRYLVIGTGKKITLECSQTMGHDKMYWYQQDPGMELHLIHYSYGVNSTEKGDLSSESTVSRIRTEHFPLTLESARPSHTSQYLCASSPTVNSPLHFGNGTRLTVT.

This chain links TRBV15 with TRBJ2-5, with 11 bases matching TRBD1. J was trimmed by 3 bases and V by 0 bases; bases with no gene match: 0. This CDR3 is built from 15 residues. Per germline, CDR1 LNHNV and CDR2 YYDKDF (reference sequence). The CDR3 DNA reads TGTGCCACCAGCAGAGAGGGACAGGGGGAAGAGACCCAGTACTTC. This encodes CATSREGQGEETQYF.

V is TRBV7-2 and J is TRBJ2-7; tentative D call: TRBD1 (5 bases). CDR3 length: 14 residues. V lost 2 bases to trimming and J lost 0 bases, with 8 bases between them. Germline V lookup: CDR1 SGHTA, CDR2 FQGNSA. The DNA of the CDR3 is TGTGCCAGCAGCTTAAAAGGACACTCCTACGAGCAGTACTTC. Its translation is CASSLKGHSYEQYF. Supplemented by reference TRBV7-2 and TRBJ2-7, the full variable domain reads GAGVSQSPSNKVTEKGKDVELRCDPISGHTALYWYRQSLGQGLEFLIYFQGNSAPDKSGLPSDRFSAERTGGSVSTLTIQRTQQEDSAVYLCASSLKGHSYEQYFGPGTRLTVT.

The chain joins TRBV6-6 to TRBJ2-5; 15 nucleotides match TRBD2. From germline, CDR1 is MNHNY and CDR2 SVGAGI (reference sequence). The CDR3 runs to 19 residues. With V trimmed by 10 bases and J by 1 base, 16 bases remained unmatched. The CDR3 reads CAISRSLPGLAGGQETQYF. The CDR3 DNA is TGTGCCATCAGCAGGTCACTACCGGGACTAGCGGGGGGCCAAGAGACCCAGTACTTC.

In DNA, the CDR3 is TGTGCCACGGGGGCTAAAGGGGGGGCGCAATTGATGAACACTGAAGCTTTCTTT. It encodes CATGAKGGAQLMNTEAFF. J is TRBJ1-1 and V is TRBV24-1; a possible D gene is TRBD1 (6 bases). V lost 10 bases and J 0 bases, leaving 26 bases between the germline ends. The CDR3 covers 18 residues. The germline gives CDR1 KGHDR, CDR2 SFDVKD.

This clonotype has a count of ten or more. The chain couples TRBV3-1 to TRBJ1-2; perhaps TRBD1 as D (6 bases). This CDR3 comprises 13 residues. Trimming removed 5 bases from V and 5 bases from J, with 12 bases in between. CDR1 is LGHDT and CDR2 is YNNKEL in the germline V gene (reference sequence). The CDR3 region is CASSSQGSYGYTF. Here the CDR3 DNA reads TGTGCCAGCAGCTCCCAGGGGAGTTATGGCTACACCTTC.

The chain couples TRBV19 to TRBJ1-5; 7 bases agree with TRBD1. The V gene's germline CDR1 is LNHDA and CDR2 SQIVND (reference sequence). V lost 4 bases to trimming and J lost 0 bases; unmatched junction nucleotides: 9. This CDR3 is 17 amino acids long. CDR3 DNA sequence: TGTGCCAGTAGTAACCGGGACAGTGCTAATAGCAATCAGCCCCAGCATTTT. The encoded protein is CASSNRDSANSNQPQHF.

A single count supports this clonotype. The junction shows a germline mismatch at one end, possibly a read error. The rearrangement links TRBV20-1 to TRBJ1-6; the match to TRBD1 covers 10 bases. Per germline, CDR1 DFQATT and CDR2 SNEGSKA (reference sequence). This CDR3 is built from 15 residues. The chain's CDR3 is CSALTGTGVNLPLHF. The CDR3 DNA is TGCAGTGCTTTAACCGGGACAGGGGTTAATTTACCCCTCCACTTT.

This clonotype was seen ten or more times. The chain joins TRBV20-1 to TRBJ1-1, with 9 positions matching TRBD1. The CDR3 loop spans 14 amino acids. J lost 4 bases, V lost 6 bases, and 9 bases had no gene match. Germline V gene sequence: CDR1 DFQATT, CDR2 SNEGSKA (reference sequence). The CDR3 sequence: CSAHDRGGTTEAFF. The CDR3 DNA reads TGCAGTGCCCACGACAGGGGGGGAACCACTGAAGCTTTCTTT.

The J gene is TRBJ2-1, the V gene TRBV20-1, with a weak D call TRBD2 (5 bases). Trimming shortened V by 0 bases and J by 0 bases, and 15 bases separated the two germline ends. Germline V gene sequence: CDR1 DFQATT, CDR2 SNEGSKA (reference sequence). The CDR3 is made up of 17 amino acids. CDR3 amino acids: CSARDGLGVSSYNEQFF. CDR3 sequence (DNA): TGCAGTGCTAGAGATGGACTCGGTGTTAGCTCCTACAATGAGCAGTTCTTC.

V and J are TRBV7-8 and TRBJ2-7; TRBD2 aligns across 12 bases. The CDR3 has 17 residues. The trim removed 1 base at V and 6 bases at J, leaving 10 bases unmatched. Germline V CDR1 and CDR2: SGHVS, FQNEAQ. The CDR3, as DNA: TGTGCCAGCAGCTTAGTTGGCAGGCTAGCGGGAGGGCGCGAGCAGTACTTC. It translates to CASSLVGRLAGGREQYF.

This chain links TRBV20-1 with TRBJ2-7, with 8 nucleotides matching TRBD2. J gave up 5 bases and V 1 base, and 13 bases lay outside the gene matches. Per germline, CDR1 DFQATT and CDR2 SNEGSKA (reference sequence). The CDR3 runs 16 residues. Written as DNA, the CDR3 is TGCAGTGCTAGAGTAGGGCTAGCGGGCTTATTCGACGAGCAGTACTTC. This gives the protein CSARVGLAGLFDEQYF.

The rearrangement links TRBV29-1 to TRBJ1-1, with TRBD1 identical over 7 bases. This CDR3 contains 15 residues. V was pared by 7 bases and J by 0 bases, with 11 bases of the junction left unmatched. Germline CDR1 SQVTM, CDR2 ANQGSEA. CDR3 coding DNA: TGCAGCGCAAAACGAGGGACAGTCTTGAACACTGAAGCTTTCTTT. Translated: CSAKRGTVLNTEAFF.

This clonotype came up many times. The chain couples TRBV6-4 to TRBJ1-6; D not certain. With 2 bases removed from V and 12 bases from J, the gap between germline ends came to 8 bases. Germline assignment: CDR1 MRHNA and CDR2 SNTAGT. This CDR3 spans 12 amino acids. The CDR3 nucleotides are TGTGCCAGCAGTGACAGAGGTGGACCCCTCCACTTT. This gives the protein CASSDRGGPLHF.

Here the CDR3 DNA reads TGTGCCAGCAGCTTTGGGGGGGGACAAGCTTTCTTT. Translated: CASSFGGGQAFF. V gene TRBV7-2 combines with J gene TRBJ1-1; a weak D match, TRBD1 (5 bases). Germline CDR1 is SGHTA and CDR2 is FQGNSA. V was shortened by 3 bases and J by 9 bases, with 11 bases between the two germline ends. The CDR3 runs 12 residues.

As for this clonotype: This likely comes from a read error, as the CDR3 has no conserved phenylalanine or tryptophan at its end. The V and J genes are TRBV7-9 and TRBJ1-6; 8 bases match TRBD1. CDR3 length equals 15 residues. Germline assignment: CDR1 SEHNR and CDR2 FQNEAQ (reference sequence). Trimming removed 0 bases from V and 8 bases from J; junction bases left unmatched: 3. The CDR3 region has the DNA TGTGCCAGCAGCTTAGCCCGGACAGGGTATTCACCCCTCCACTCT. It encodes CASSLARTGYSPLHS.

V and J are TRBV3-1 and TRBJ2-1, with D perhaps TRBD1 (6 bases). The CDR3 is 15 residues long. Trimming left V 1 base short and J 6 bases short, with 13 bases between. Germline loops: CDR1 LGHDT, CDR2 YNNKEL (reference sequence). The CDR3 region has the DNA TGTGCCAGCAGCCAAGTTAACATCAGGGGCAATGAGCAGTTCTTC. The encoded protein is CASSQVNIRGNEQFF.

This clonotype was seen at least ten times. The chain is built from TRBV30 and TRBJ1-2, with 8 bases matching TRBD1. The CDR3 is 14 amino acids. Germline CDR1 reads GTSNPN; CDR2 reads SVGIG (reference sequence). With 3 bases clipped from V and 6 bases from J, the junction kept 9 bases outside the gene matches. As DNA, the CDR3 is TGTGCCTGGAGCCCCGCCGGGACAGGAGATGGCTACACCTTC. Its protein is CAWSPAGTGDGYTF.

Only a few counts were recorded for this clonotype. The CDR3 is CAISESIGTEAFF. In nucleotides, the CDR3 is TGTGCCATCAGTGAGTCCATTGGCACTGAAGCTTTCTTT. This chain connects TRBV10-3 to TRBJ1-1; D uncertain. Germline lookup yields CDR1 ENHRY and CDR2 SYGVKD. The length of the CDR3 is 13 residues. The V gene lost 0 bases and the J gene lost 4 bases, with 6 bases spanning the gap.

The chain combines TRBV20-1 with TRBJ1-2; the D gene is possibly TRBD1 (5 bases). The CDR3 totals 12 residues. Per germline, CDR1 DFQATT and CDR2 SNEGSKA (reference sequence). With 2 bases removed from V and 5 bases from J, the gap between germline ends came to 9 bases. This CDR3 is CSARRGEYGYTF. The CDR3 DNA reads TGCAGTGCTAGAAGGGGTGAATATGGCTACACCTTC.

The chain carries TRBV2 and TRBJ2-7; perhaps TRBD1 as D (6 bases). The CDR3 runs 14 residues. Germline CDR1 and CDR2: SNHLY and FYNNEI. Trimming removed 5 bases from V and 3 bases from J, with 14 bases in between. CDR3 protein: CASSRTVGFYEQYF. The CDR3 bases are TGTGCCAGCAGTAGGACAGTGGGATTCTACGAGCAGTACTTC.

This clonotype was recorded a few times. It is likely a read error, because the conserved phenylalanine at the end of the CDR3 is missing. Because the CDR3's place on the DNA is in doubt, the DNA is left out and the CDR3 is given as listed by TCRdb. This sequence joins TRBV20-1 and TRBJ1-6. Counting both end residues, the CDR3 totals 12 amino acids. Germline values: CDR1 DFQATT, CDR2 SNEGSKA (reference sequence). This chain's CDR3 is CSARGWSSPPHL.

The rearrangement joins TRBV19 to TRBJ2-7; D remains unclear. The V end was cut by 6 bases, the J end by 3 bases, with 9 bases between. The germline gives CDR1 LNHDA, CDR2 SQIVND (reference sequence). This CDR3 contains 12 residues. The CDR3 nucleotides are TGTGCCAGTAGCGACGGTTACTACGAGCAGTACTTC. It yields the protein CASSDGYYEQYF.

This chain uses TRBV7-2 with TRBJ1-1; D gene uncertain. Trimming cost V 3 bases and J 1 base, with 9 bases left between them. The CDR3 runs to 14 residues. Per germline, CDR1 SGHTA and CDR2 FQGNSA. The CDR3 sequence is CASSFRTENTEAFF. In DNA form, the CDR3 reads TGTGCCAGCAGCTTCCGGACGGAGAACACTGAAGCTTTCTTT.

The gene calls are TRBV10-3 and TRBJ1-3; the D is unclear. Trimming shortened V by 4 bases and J by 0 bases, and 7 bases separated the two germline ends. The CDR3 is 14 residues long. The germline CDR1 and CDR2 sequences are ENHRY and SYGVKD. As DNA, the CDR3 is TGTGCCATCAGTGGGCCAGCCTCTGGAAACACCATATATTTT. It yields the protein CAISGPASGNTIYF.

CDR3 bases: TGTGCCAGTAGTATCGTTATTGACACCGGGGAGCAGTACTTC. Protein: CASSIVIDTGEQYF. J is TRBJ2-7 and V is TRBV19, with D uncertain. The V and J ends lost 3 bases and 7 bases respectively, with 16 bases between them. This CDR3 spans 14 amino acids. Germline CDR1 reads LNHDA; CDR2 reads SQIVND (reference sequence).

About this clonotype itself: A read error may be the cause here, since a much bigger clone is one base away. The rearrangement joins TRBV11-2 to TRBJ2-3; no clear D. CDR1 is SGHAT, CDR2 FQNNGV, per germline. Trimming pared 3 bases from V and 4 bases from J, leaving 5 bases between. CDR3 length: 12 amino acids. This CDR3 reads CASSFQADTQYF. The DNA of the CDR3 is TGTGCCAGCAGCTTTCAGGCAGATACGCAGTATTTT.

The J gene is TRBJ1-2, the V gene TRBV20-1; D is perhaps TRBD1 (5 bases). V was pared by 1 base and J by 6 bases, with 9 bases between. Germline CDR1 DFQATT, CDR2 SNEGSKA (reference sequence). CDR3 length: 12 amino acids. The CDR3 DNA is TGCAGTGCTAGAGGATCGGGGGATGGCTACACCTTC. Translation: CSARGSGDGYTF.

The chain joins TRBV11-2 to TRBJ1-1; D is ambiguous. V was shortened by 1 base and J by 4 bases, with 7 bases between the two germline ends. Germline V gene data show CDR1 as SGHAT and CDR2 as FQNNGV. The length of the CDR3 is 13 residues. DNA for the CDR3: TGTGCCAGCAGCTTAGGACGGTCCACTGAAGCTTTCTTT. It codes for CASSLGRSTEAFF.

This clonotype has at least ten counts. V and J are TRBV9 and TRBJ2-1; D not certain. CDR1 is SGDLS and CDR2 is YYNGEE in the germline V gene. Trimming left V 0 bases short and J 2 bases short, with 18 bases between. The CDR3 has 18 amino acids. DNA for the CDR3: TGTGCCAGCAGCGTAGGGTGGTCGCCTCCGAACCCCTACAATGAGCAGTTCTTC. Amino acid sequence: CASSVGWSPPNPYNEQFF.

This CDR3 reads CATSTSGRVSYNEQFF. Written as DNA, the CDR3 is TGTGCCACCAGTACTAGCGGGAGGGTCTCCTACAATGAGCAGTTCTTC. The chain combines TRBV24-1 with TRBJ2-1; the match to TRBD2 covers 13 bases. Germline lookup yields CDR1 KGHDR and CDR2 SFDVKD. The V segment lost 6 bases and the J segment 0 bases; nucleotides outside the gene matches: 1. The CDR3 totals 16 residues.